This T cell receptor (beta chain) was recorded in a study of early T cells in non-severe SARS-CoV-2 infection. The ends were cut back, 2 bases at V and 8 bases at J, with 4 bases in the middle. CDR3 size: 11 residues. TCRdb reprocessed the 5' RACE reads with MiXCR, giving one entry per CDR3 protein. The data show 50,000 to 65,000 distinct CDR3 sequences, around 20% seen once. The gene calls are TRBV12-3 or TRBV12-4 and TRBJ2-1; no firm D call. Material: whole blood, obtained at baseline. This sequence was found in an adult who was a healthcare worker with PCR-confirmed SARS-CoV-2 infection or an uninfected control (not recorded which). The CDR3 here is CASSLWDEQFF. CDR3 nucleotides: TGTGCCAGCAGTTTATGGGATGAGCAGTTCTTC.